This T cell receptor beta chain was identified during a study of regulatory T cells in long-lasting Graves disease. Time point: newly diagnosed GD, antithyroid drugs for less than 3 months. The authors made the TCR library using RNA they extracted from PBMCs. Library construction for TCR beta used iRepertoire HTBI primers and Arm-PCR of CDR3 regions. MiXCR was run by TCRdb on the multiplex PCR reads, yielding one entry per CDR3 protein. The sample gives about half a million distinct CDR3 sequences, around 11% of which show up once; approximately 9.6% is in the top ten. This clonotype was seen ten or more times. Germline lookup yields CDR1 MDHEN and CDR2 SYDVKM. V lost 2 bases to trimming and J lost 3 bases; unmatched junction nucleotides: 12. This CDR3 comprises 17 residues. The data also belong to a second study, concerning T cells in Graves' hyperthyroidism and ophthalmopathy.

The genes are TRBV28 and TRBJ2-7; 8 bases are shared with TRBD1. The TCR comes from a woman in her 30s with Graves disease. The specimen comprised peripheral blood mononuclear cells (PBMCs), sampled at new diagnosis, from a patient treated with antithyroid drugs. CDR3 in DNA: TGTGCCAGCAGTTTAAGAGGGCTAGGACAGGGATTCTACGAGCAGTACTTC. Its protein product is CASSLRGLGQGFYEQYF. Combining the CDR3 with reference TRBV28 and TRBJ2-7 gives the whole variable domain DVKVTQSSRYLVKRTGEKVFLECVQDMDHENMFWYRQDPGLGLRLIYFSYDVKMKEKGDIPEGYSVSREKKERFSLILESASTNQTSMYLCASSLRGLGQGFYEQYFGPGTRLTVT.